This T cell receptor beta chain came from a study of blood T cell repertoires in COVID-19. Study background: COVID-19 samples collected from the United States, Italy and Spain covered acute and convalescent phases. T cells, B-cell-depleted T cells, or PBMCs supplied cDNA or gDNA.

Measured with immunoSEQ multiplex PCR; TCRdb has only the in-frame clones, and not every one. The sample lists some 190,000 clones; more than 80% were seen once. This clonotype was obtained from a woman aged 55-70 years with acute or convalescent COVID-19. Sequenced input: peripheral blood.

Here the CDR3 reads CASSPGTGKNQPQHF. The DNA for the CDR3 is TGTGCCAGCAGTCCCGGGACAGGGAAAAACCAGCCCCAGCATTTT. This sequence joins TRBV6-5 and TRBJ1-5, with 9 bases identical to TRBD1. V lost 5 bases and J lost 7; bases outside the gene matches: 9. The CDR3 covers 15 residues. Germline values: CDR1 MNHEY, CDR2 SVGAGI.